This T cell receptor (beta chain) was sequenced during a study of early T cells in non-severe SARS-CoV-2 infection. TCRdb used MiXCR to reprocess the 5' RACE reads, holding one entry per CDR3 protein. Here the sample spans about 60,000 distinct CDR3 sequences, roughly 5.9% being singletons. In this sample, this clonotype turned up a few times. CDR1 is MNHNY, CDR2 SVGAGI, per germline (reference sequence). V was clipped by 5 bases and J by 1 base, with 15 bases between them. CDR3 length: 15 residues. The chain uses TRBV6-6 and TRBJ2-7; perhaps TRBD2 as D (6 bases). Sequenced material: whole blood. This TCR was recovered from an adult who was a healthcare worker with PCR-confirmed SARS-CoV-2 infection or an uninfected control (not recorded which). This CDR3 reads CASSPREPSSYEQYF. Here the CDR3 DNA reads TGTGCCAGCAGTCCTCGGGAGCCATCATCCTACGAGCAGTACTTC.